This TCR beta chain was captured by sequencing in a study of blood T cell repertoires in COVID-19. Original data processing: Nucleated cell number was recorded as an estimate derived from reference gene primer amplification. Only in-frame clones appear in the TCRdb table, and some are missing; sequencing was by immunoSEQ multiplex PCR. Clone size and V and J calls were adopted from that table, with D and trimming inferred from the DNA. The table lists more than 250,000 clones, around 90% of them singletons. The V gene end was trimmed by 7 bases and the J gene end by 3 bases; junction bases not matched to a gene: 10. The CDR3 length is 16 residues. Germline assignment: CDR1 MDHEN and CDR2 SYDVKM.

The source material was peripheral blood. The rearrangement uses TRBV28 and TRBJ1-4; 8 nucleotides match TRBD1. The receptor's source is a man in his fifties with active or convalescent COVID-19. In nucleotides, the CDR3 is TGTGCCAGCACCTCGAGCGAACAGGGGGCTAATGAAAAACTGTTTTTT. It specifies CASTSSEQGANEKLFF.